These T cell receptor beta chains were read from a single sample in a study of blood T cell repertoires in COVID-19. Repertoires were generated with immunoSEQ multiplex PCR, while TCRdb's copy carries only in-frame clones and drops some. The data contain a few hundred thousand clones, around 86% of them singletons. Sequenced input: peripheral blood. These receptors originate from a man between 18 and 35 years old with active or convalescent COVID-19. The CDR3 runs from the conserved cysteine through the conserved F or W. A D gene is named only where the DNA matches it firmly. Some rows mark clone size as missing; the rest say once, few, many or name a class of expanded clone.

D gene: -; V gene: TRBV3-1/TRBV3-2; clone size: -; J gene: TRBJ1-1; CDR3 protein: CASSQEGARTEAFF; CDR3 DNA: TGTGCCAGCAGCCAAGAGGGGGCGAGGACTGAAGCTTTCTTT
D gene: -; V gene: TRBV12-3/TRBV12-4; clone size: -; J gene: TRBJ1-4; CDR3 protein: CASSQRAEEKLFF; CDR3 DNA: TGTGCCAGCTCCCAGAGGGCGGAAGAAAAACTGTTTTTT
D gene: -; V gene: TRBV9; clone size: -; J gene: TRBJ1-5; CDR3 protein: CASSGGIGQPQHF; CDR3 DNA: TGTGCCAGCAGTGGGGGGATCGGTCAGCCCCAGCATTTT
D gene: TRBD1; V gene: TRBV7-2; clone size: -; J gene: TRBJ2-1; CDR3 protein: CASSPDWTGVQFF; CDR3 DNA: TGTGCCAGCAGCCCCGACTGGACAGGGGTGCAGTTCTTC
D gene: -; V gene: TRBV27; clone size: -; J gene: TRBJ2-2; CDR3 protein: CASSLRSVPTSTGELFF; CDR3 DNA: TGTGCCAGCAGCCTACGGTCGGTCCCAACGAGCACCGGGGAGCTGTTTTTT
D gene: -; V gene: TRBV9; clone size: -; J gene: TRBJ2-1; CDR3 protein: CASSVETAYNEQFF; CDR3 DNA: TGTGCCAGCAGCGTAGAAACAGCTTACAATGAGCAGTTCTTC
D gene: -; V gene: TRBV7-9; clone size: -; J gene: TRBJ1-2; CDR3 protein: CASSEPSGDYGYTF; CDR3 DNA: TGTGCCAGCAGCGAGCCTTCGGGGGACTATGGCTACACCTTC
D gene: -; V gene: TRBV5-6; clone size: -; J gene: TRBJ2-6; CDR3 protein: CASSLVQVSSGANVLTF; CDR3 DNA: TGTGCCAGCAGCTTGGTCCAGGTTTCCTCTGGGGCCAACGTCCTGACTTTC
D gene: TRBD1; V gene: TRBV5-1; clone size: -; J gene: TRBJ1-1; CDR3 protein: CASSPGQGPLEAFF; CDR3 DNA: TGCGCCAGCAGCCCAGGACAGGGCCCCTTGGAAGCTTTCTTT
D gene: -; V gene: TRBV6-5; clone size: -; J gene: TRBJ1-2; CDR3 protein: CASSLTANYGYTF; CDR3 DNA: TGTGCCAGCAGTCTCACAGCTAACTATGGCTACACCTTC
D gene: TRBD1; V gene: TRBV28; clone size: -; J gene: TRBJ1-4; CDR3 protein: CASSINPGTASLATNEKLFF; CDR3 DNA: TGTGCCAGCAGTATAAATCCCGGGACAGCCTCACTAGCAACTAATGAAAAACTGTTTTTT
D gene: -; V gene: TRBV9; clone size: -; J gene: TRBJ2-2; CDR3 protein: CASKGTGGGGSGELFF; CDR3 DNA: TGTGCCAGCAAGGGGACTGGCGGGGGCGGGTCCGGGGAGCTGTTTTTT
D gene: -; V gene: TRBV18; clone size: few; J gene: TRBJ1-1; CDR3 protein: CASSPLAMNTEAFF; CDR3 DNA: TGTGCCAGCTCACCTCTGGCCATGAACACTGAAGCTTTCTTT
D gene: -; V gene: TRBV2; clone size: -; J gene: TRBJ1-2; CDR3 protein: CASMTDRTNYGYTF; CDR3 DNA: TGTGCCAGCATGACGGACAGAACTAACTATGGCTACACCTTC
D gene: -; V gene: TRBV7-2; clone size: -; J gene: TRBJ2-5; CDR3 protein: CASSSARVQETQYF; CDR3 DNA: TGTGCCAGCAGCTCGGCCAGGGTTCAAGAGACCCAGTACTTC
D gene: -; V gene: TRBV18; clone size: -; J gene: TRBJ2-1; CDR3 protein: CASSPTVLGATNEQFF; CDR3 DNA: TGTGCCAGCTCACCTACGGTGCTGGGAGCTACCAATGAGCAGTTCTTC
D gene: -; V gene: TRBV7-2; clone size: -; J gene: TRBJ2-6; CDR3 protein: CASTRQAGANVLTF; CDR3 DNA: TGTGCCAGCACCCGACAGGCTGGGGCCAACGTCCTGACTTTC
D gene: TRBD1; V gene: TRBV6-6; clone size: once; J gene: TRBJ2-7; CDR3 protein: CATKNIRQGGTYEQYF; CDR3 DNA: TGTGCCACAAAAAACATAAGACAGGGGGGGACCTACGAGCAGTACTTC
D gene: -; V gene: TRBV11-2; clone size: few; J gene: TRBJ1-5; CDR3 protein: CASSLKGDQPQHF; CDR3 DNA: TGTGCCAGCAGCTTGAAGGGGGATCAGCCCCAGCATTTT
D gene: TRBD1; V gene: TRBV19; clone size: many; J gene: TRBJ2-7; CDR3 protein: CASSTPGQGASYEQYF; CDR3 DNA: TGTGCCAGTAGTACACCGGGACAGGGGGCGTCCTACGAGCAGTACTTC
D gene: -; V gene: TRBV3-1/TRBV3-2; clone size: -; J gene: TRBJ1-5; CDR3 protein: CASSHYGENQPQHF; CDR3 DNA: TGTGCCAGCAGCCATTACGGGGAAAATCAGCCCCAGCATTTT
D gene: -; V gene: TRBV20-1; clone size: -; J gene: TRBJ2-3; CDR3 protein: CSASKPDTQYF; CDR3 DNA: TGCAGTGCTAGTAAGCCAGATACGCAGTATTTT
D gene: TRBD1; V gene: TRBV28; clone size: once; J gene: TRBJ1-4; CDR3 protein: CASTTGGIDEKLFF; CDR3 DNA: TGTGCCAGCACCACAGGGGGTATCGATGAAAAACTGTTTTTT
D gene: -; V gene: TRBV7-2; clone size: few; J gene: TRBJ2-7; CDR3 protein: CASSLPSGTGDPYEQYF; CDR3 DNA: TGTGCCAGCAGCTTACCCTCCGGGACGGGGGACCCCTACGAGCAGTACTTC
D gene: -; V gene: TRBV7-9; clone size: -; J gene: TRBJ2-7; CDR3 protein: CASTKTGAYEQYF; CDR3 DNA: TGTGCCAGCACGAAGACAGGAGCCTACGAGCAGTACTTC
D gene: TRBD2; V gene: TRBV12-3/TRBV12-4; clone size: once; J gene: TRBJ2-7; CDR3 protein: CASGGQPTYEQYF; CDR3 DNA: TGTGCCTCGGGGGGTCAACCGACCTACGAGCAGTACTTC
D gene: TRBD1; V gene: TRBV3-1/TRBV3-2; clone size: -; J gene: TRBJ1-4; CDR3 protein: CASSQGGTGDREEKLFF; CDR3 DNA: TGTGCCAGCAGCCAAGGGGGGACAGGAGATAGGGAAGAAAAACTGTTTTTT